This paragraph reports one TCR beta chain. Its antigen is undetermined. These data originate in a study of cytomegalovirus exposure and HLA in healthy donors. Study findings and constraints: Based on reports, TCR beta sequences accurately predicted HLA-A and HLA-B alleles for most subjects. Sequencing artifact likely explains a cluster of highly shared sequence variants. Analyses of presence and absence presupposed an approximately uniform sequencing depth across donors.

The PCR ran on 60 Vbeta and 13 Jbeta primers. The data were produced by immunoSEQ multiplex PCR, yet TCRdb's version contains in-frame clones alone and is incomplete. Here the sample spans around 150,000 clones, 70% to 85% being singletons. The CDR3 runs 14 residues. After removal of 6 bases from V and 9 bases from J, the junction contained 9 bases not matched to a gene. Germline CDR1 SQVTM, CDR2 ANQGSEA. This receptor was identified in a male donor in good health and CMV-seronegative. This rearrangement joins TRBV29-1 to TRBJ2-1; 12 nucleotides align to TRBD2. Material: PBMCs. The CDR3 is CSVVTSGSSGEQFF. CDR3 sequence (DNA): TGCAGCGTCGTGACTAGCGGGAGCTCGGGTGAGCAGTTCTTC.